This passage covers 10 T cell receptor beta chains from one sample sequenced in a study of T cell repertoires in cytomegalovirus infection. A single record per CDR3 protein comes from TCRdb applying MiXCR to the reads. Of 210,000 or so distinct CDR3 sequences listed, about 7% were seen once; the top ten hold about 6%. The sample consisted of PBMCs. These receptor sequences come from a human donor in good health (CMV status not recorded). Some clones in this sample may be carry-over from other donors' samples.

The table lists this clonotype with many counts. J is TRBJ2-7 and V is TRBV4-1; the match to TRBD1 covers 8 bases. V shed 4 bases and J 2 bases; nucleotides not matched to a gene: 7. The CDR3 runs 15 residues. Germline loops: CDR1 MGHRA, CDR2 YSYEKL. CDR3 nucleotides: TGCGCCAGCAGCCTTCGACAGGGGCTCCCCTACGAGCAGTACTTC. Translation: CASSLRQGLPYEQYF.

This clonotype was seen repeatedly, ten times or more. This sequence joins TRBV4-3 and TRBJ1-2; D not certain. V dropped 0 bases and J dropped 6 bases, with 23 bases sitting between them. This CDR3 spans 18 amino acids. Germline assignment: CDR1 LGHNA and CDR2 YSLEER. CDR3 coding DNA: TGCGCCAGCAGCCAAGAATTGGAACAGCTGCTGGTAGGCCATGGCTACACCTTC. This sequence encodes CASSQELEQLLVGHGYTF.

This clonotype has at least ten counts. This chain connects TRBV20-1 to TRBJ2-7; 7 positions agree with TRBD2. This CDR3 is 14 amino acids long. The germline CDR1 and CDR2 sequences are DFQATT and SNEGSKA (reference sequence). The CDR3 protein is CGTRGSIKAVEQYF. The DNA of the CDR3 is TGCGGGACGCGGGGGAGTATTAAAGCTGTCGAGCAGTACTTC.

Many counts were recorded for this clonotype. This sequence joins TRBV28 and TRBJ1-2; TRBD1 aligns across 8 bases. Germline CDR1 is MDHEN and CDR2 is SYDVKM. CDR3 length equals 15 residues. J gave up 6 bases and V 4 bases, and 10 bases lay outside the gene matches. The CDR3 coding sequence is TGTGCCAGCAGTTCCCCCCCGACAGGGGAAGATGGCTACACCTTC. It encodes CASSSPPTGEDGYTF.

This clonotype was observed many times. The gene calls are TRBV29-1 and TRBJ2-1; D is possibly TRBD2 (6 bases). The V gene's germline CDR1 is SQVTM and CDR2 ANQGSEA. CDR3 length equals 14 residues. V was clipped by 7 bases and J by 5 bases, with 18 bases between them. The CDR3, as DNA: TGCAGCGCGCTGGGGACTTTCAGAAACAATGAGCAGTTCTTC. Amino acid sequence: CSALGTFRNNEQFF.

This clonotype showed up just a few times. This rearrangement joins TRBV7-9 to TRBJ1-2, with 7 nucleotides matching TRBD1. Germline CDR1 SEHNR, CDR2 FQNEAQ (reference sequence). CDR3 length equals 15 residues. V trimming: 2 bases; J trimming: 0 bases; junction bases outside the gene matches: 3. CDR3: CASSLPGQSNYGYTF. Written as DNA, the CDR3 is TGTGCCAGCAGCTTACCGGGACAGTCTAACTATGGCTACACCTTC.

This clonotype was counted ten times or more. The V call is TRBV7-2, the J call TRBJ1-2; 10 bases line up with TRBD1. Losses at the gene ends were 1 base for V and 7 bases for J; bases not matched to a gene: 6. The CDR3 loop spans 15 amino acids. Looked up from germline, CDR1 is SGHTA and CDR2 is FQGNSA. The CDR3, as DNA: TGTGCCAGCAGCTTAGATGGGGGACAGGGGCGTGGCTACACCTTC. This sequence encodes CASSLDGGQGRGYTF.

This clonotype was picked up many times. This chain connects TRBV2 to TRBJ2-3; tentatively, D is TRBD1 or TRBD2 (5 bases each). V lost 1 base to trimming and J lost 0 bases, with 14 bases between them. CDR3 length equals 17 residues. CDR1 is SNHLY, CDR2 FYNNEI, per germline. CDR3 bases: TGTGCCAGCAGTGAAGAGTCGACAGCGGCTAGCACAGATACGCAGTATTTT. It yields the protein CASSEESTAASTDTQYF. Together with reference TRBV2 and TRBJ2-3, the CDR3 gives the full variable domain: EPEVTQTPSHQVTQMGQEVILRCVPISNHLYFYWYRQILGQKVEFLVSFYNNEISEKSEIFDDQFSVERPDGSNFTLKIRSTKLEDSAMYFCASSEESTAASTDTQYFGPGTRLTVL.

The rearrangement joins TRBV20-1 to TRBJ2-7; D is perhaps TRBD2 (5 bases). The CDR3 contains 12 residues. CDR1 and CDR2 from the germline V gene are DFQATT and SNEGSKA (reference sequence). V dropped 3 bases and J dropped 5 bases, with 11 bases sitting between them. As DNA, the CDR3 is TGCAGTGCTAGTAACGTCGGGGACGAGCAGTACTTC. Encoded protein: CSASNVGDEQYF.

In this sample, this clonotype turned up many times. The chain employs TRBV2 and TRBJ2-7, with 10 positions matching TRBD1. The CDR3 covers 14 residues. J gave up 7 bases and V 5 bases, and 8 bases lay outside the gene matches. Germline assignment: CDR1 SNHLY and CDR2 FYNNEI. CDR3 sequence reads: CASSNRDRGLEQYF. The CDR3 bases are TGTGCCAGCAGTAACCGGGACAGGGGATTAGAGCAGTACTTC.